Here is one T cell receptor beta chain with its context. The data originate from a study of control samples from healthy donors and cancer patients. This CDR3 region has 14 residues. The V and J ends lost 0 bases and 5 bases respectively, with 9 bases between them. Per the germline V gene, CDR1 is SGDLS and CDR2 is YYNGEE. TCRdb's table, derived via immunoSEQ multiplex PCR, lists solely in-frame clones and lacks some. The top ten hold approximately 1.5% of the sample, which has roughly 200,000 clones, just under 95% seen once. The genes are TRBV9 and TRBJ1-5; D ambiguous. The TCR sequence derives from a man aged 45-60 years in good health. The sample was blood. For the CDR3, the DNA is TGTGCCAGCAGCGTAGAAGGCAGTCATCAGCCCCAGCATTTT. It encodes CASSVEGSHQPQHF.